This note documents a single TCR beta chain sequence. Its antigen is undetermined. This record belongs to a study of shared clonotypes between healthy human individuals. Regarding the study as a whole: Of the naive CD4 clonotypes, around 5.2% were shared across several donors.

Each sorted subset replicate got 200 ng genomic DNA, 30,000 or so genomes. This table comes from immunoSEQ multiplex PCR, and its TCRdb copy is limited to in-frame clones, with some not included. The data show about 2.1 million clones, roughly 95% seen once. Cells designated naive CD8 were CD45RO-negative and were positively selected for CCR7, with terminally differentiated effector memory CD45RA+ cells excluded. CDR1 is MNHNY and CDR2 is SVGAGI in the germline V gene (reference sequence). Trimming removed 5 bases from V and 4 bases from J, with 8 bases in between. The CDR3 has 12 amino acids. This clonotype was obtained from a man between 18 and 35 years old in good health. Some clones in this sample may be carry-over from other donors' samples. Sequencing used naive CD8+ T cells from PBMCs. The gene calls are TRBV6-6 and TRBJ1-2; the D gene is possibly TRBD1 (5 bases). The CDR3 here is CASSPTGYGYTF. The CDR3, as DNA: TGTGCCAGCAGTCCCACAGGCTATGGCTACACCTTC.